These 13 T cell receptor beta chains originate from one sample sequenced in a study of blood T cell repertoires in COVID-19. TCRdb keeps only in-frame clones here, not all; method: immunoSEQ multiplex PCR. This table holds about 260,000 clones, roughly 90% found once. The sample comprised peripheral blood. These receptors came from a human donor in a cohort sampled during active COVID-19.

The chain recombines TRBV9 with TRBJ2-7; TRBD2 agrees at 8 bases. Germline V gene data show CDR1 as SGDLS and CDR2 as YYNGEE. J gave up 4 bases and V 4 bases, and 10 bases lay outside the gene matches. The CDR3 contains 15 residues. This chain's CDR3 is CASSLNTGLAYEQYF. The DNA for the CDR3 is TGTGCCAGCAGCCTCAACACCGGACTAGCTTACGAGCAGTACTTC.

Comment on this clone: The same CDR3 can be traced to other DNA sequences in this sample. The chain recombines TRBV27 with TRBJ2-7; TRBD2 might be the D (6 bases). V was pared by 0 bases and J by 3 bases, with 6 bases between. From germline, CDR1 is MNHEY and CDR2 SMNVEV (reference sequence). The CDR3 is 13 amino acids. CDR3 sequence reads: CASSLSRGYEQYF. The DNA of the CDR3 is TGTGCCAGCAGTTTATCGCGGGGCTACGAGCAGTACTTC.

The gene calls are TRBV19 and TRBJ1-1; 9 bases are a match to TRBD1. The trim removed 8 bases at V and 3 bases at J, leaving 10 bases unmatched. This CDR3 spans 15 amino acids. CDR1 and CDR2 (germline): LNHDA, SQIVND (reference sequence). CDR3 in amino acids: CASLSRDRVDTEAFF. CDR3 nucleotide sequence: TGTGCCAGTTTGTCCCGGGACAGGGTGGACACTGAAGCTTTCTTT.

The gene calls are TRBV27 and TRBJ1-5, with D perhaps matching TRBD1 (5 bases). CDR3 size: 16 residues. Germline assignment: CDR1 MNHEY and CDR2 SMNVEV (reference sequence). With 2 bases removed from V and 0 bases from J, the gap between germline ends came to 11 bases. In DNA form, the CDR3 reads TGTGCCAGCAGTTTAAGTCACCAGGGTAGCAATCAGCCCCAGCATTTT. As protein: CASSLSHQGSNQPQHF.

J is TRBJ1-1 and V is TRBV5-4, with D possibly being TRBD1 (6 bases). CDR3 length: 14 residues. The germline gives CDR1 SGHNT, CDR2 YYREEE (reference sequence). V was clipped by 4 bases and J by 7 bases, with 17 bases between them. The CDR3 is CASSPTGRRNEAFF. The CDR3 DNA reads as TGTGCCAGCAGCCCAACAGGGCGCCGCAATGAAGCTTTCTTT.

The genes are TRBV7-2 and TRBJ2-7; 7 bases match TRBD1. Germline-derived CDR1 and CDR2 are SGHTA and FQGNSA. The J segment lost 2 bases and the V segment lost 7 bases, leaving 8 bases of the junction unmatched. This CDR3 comprises 14 residues. CDR3 in DNA: TGTGCCAGCACCAGACAGGGACGGACCTACGAGCAGTACTTC. Residues: CASTRQGRTYEQYF.

This clone was seen once. The J gene is TRBJ2-3, the V gene TRBV3-1 (or the pseudogene TRBV3-2); the D gene is possibly TRBD2 (6 bases). The V gene lost 3 bases and the J gene lost 6 bases, with 10 bases spanning the gap. The CDR3 has 13 amino acids. Germline loops: CDR1 LGHDT, CDR2 YNNKEL (reference sequence). CDR3 in DNA: TGTGCCAGCAGCCAGGGCGGAGGGGATACGCAGTATTTT. Amino acid sequence: CASSQGGGDTQYF.

The chain carries TRBV6-5 and TRBJ1-4; TRBD1 matches at 8 bases. Looked up from germline, CDR1 is MNHEY and CDR2 is SVGAGI. The CDR3 loop spans 15 amino acids. After removal of 8 bases from V and 5 bases from J, the junction contained 10 bases not matched to a gene. Written as DNA, the CDR3 is TGTGCCAGCGCCTATACAGGGGGAGCAAATGAAAAACTGTTTTTT. Translation gives CASAYTGGANEKLFF.

The chain carries TRBV10-3 and TRBJ1-4; 10 bases are a match to TRBD1. This CDR3 is built from 13 residues. J gave up 8 bases and V 10 bases, and 7 bases lay outside the gene matches. Germline V gene data show CDR1 as ENHRY and CDR2 as SYGVKD. CDR3: CATAGTGAEKLFF. In DNA form, the CDR3 reads TGTGCCACGGCCGGGACAGGGGCAGAAAAACTGTTTTTT.

This clone was counted a few times. The J gene is TRBJ2-7, the V gene TRBV3-1 (or the pseudogene TRBV3-2); the match to TRBD1 covers 7 bases. Germline V lookup: CDR1 LGHDT, CDR2 YNNKEL (reference sequence). CDR3 size: 15 residues. V lost 0 bases and J lost 0; bases outside the gene matches: 2. The CDR3 nucleotides are TGTGCCAGCAGCCAAGAACAGGGGCGCTCCTACGAGCAGTACTTC. Amino acids: CASSQEQGRSYEQYF.

The chain uses TRBV4-1 and TRBJ1-1; D uncertain. Per germline, CDR1 MGHRA and CDR2 YSYEKL. Trimming cost V 5 bases and J 1 base, with 11 bases left between them. The CDR3 spans 14 residues. CDR3 residues: CASSEARSNTEAFF. The DNA for the CDR3 is TGCGCCAGCAGCGAGGCCAGATCGAACACTGAAGCTTTCTTT.

The chain couples TRBV12-3 or TRBV12-4 to TRBJ1-1; tentatively, D is TRBD1 (5 bases). CDR3 length equals 13 residues. V lost 3 bases to trimming and J lost 3 bases, with 8 bases between them. The DNA for the CDR3 is TGTGCCAGCAGTTTGGGAGGGGACACTGAAGCTTTCTTT. Translated, it gives CASSLGGDTEAFF.

CDR3 nucleotide sequence: TGTGCCAGCAGCAAAGCGCGGACTAGGATTTTGGACACAGATACGCAGTATTTT. Amino acids: CASSKARTRILDTDTQYF. This chain uses TRBV21-1 with TRBJ2-3; the table gives TRBD2 as D, unverified against the DNA. TRBV21-1 is given as a pseudogene. The CDR3 totals 18 residues.